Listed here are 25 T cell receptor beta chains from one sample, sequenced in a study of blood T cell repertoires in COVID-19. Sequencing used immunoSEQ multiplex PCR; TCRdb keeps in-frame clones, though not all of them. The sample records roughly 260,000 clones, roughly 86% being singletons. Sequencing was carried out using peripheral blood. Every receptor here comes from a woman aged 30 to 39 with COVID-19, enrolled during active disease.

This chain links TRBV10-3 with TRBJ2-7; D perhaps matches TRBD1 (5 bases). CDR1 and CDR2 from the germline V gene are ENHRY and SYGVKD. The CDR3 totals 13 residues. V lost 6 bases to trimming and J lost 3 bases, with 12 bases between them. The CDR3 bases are TGTGCCATCAGCCAGGGTTTTAACTACGAGCAGTACTTC. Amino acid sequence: CAISQGFNYEQYF.

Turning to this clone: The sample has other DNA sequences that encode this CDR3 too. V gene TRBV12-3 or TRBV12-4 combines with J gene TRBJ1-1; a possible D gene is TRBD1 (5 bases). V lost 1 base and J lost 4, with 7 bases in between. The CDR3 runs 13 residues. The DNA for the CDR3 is TGTGCCAGCAGTTTAGGGGGGGGCACTGAAGCTTTCTTT. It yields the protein CASSLGGGTEAFF.

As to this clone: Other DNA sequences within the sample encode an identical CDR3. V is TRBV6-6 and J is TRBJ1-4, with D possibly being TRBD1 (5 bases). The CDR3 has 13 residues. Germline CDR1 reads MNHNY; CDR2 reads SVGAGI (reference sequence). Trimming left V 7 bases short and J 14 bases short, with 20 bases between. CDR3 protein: CASTTGGSGRLFF. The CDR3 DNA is TGTGCCAGCACGACGGGGGGTTCCGGAAGGCTGTTTTTT.

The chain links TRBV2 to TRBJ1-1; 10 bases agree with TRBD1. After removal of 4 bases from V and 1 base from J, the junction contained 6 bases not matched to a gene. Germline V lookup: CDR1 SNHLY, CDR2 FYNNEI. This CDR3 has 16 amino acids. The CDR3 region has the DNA TGTGCCAGCAGTGCCTCGACAGGGGGCTCGAACACTGAAGCTTTCTTT. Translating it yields CASSASTGGSNTEAFF.

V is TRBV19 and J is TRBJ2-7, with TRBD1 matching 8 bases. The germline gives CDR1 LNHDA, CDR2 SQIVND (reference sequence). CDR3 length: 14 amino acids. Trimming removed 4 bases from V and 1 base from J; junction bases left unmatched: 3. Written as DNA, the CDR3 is TGTGCCAGTAGTACCGGGACAGGTTCCTACGAGCAGTACTTC. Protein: CASSTGTGSYEQYF.

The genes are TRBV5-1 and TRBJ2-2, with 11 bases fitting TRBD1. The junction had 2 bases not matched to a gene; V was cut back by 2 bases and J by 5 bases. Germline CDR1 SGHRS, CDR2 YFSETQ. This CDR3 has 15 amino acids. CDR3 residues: CASSLRDRGTGELFF. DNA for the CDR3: TGCGCCAGCAGCTTAAGGGACAGGGGGACCGGGGAGCTGTTTTTT.

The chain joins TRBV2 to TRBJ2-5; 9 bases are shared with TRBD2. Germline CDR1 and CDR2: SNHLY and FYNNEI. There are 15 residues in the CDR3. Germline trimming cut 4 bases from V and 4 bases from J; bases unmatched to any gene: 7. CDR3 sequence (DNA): TGTGCCAGCAGTGCGGGCGGGAGGGCCGTAGAGACCCAGTACTTC. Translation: CASSAGGRAVETQYF.

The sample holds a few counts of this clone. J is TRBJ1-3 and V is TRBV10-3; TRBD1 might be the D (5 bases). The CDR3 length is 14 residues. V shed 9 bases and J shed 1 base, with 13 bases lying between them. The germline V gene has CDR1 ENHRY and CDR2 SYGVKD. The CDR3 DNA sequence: TGTGCCATAGGCCTCGGGGGGTCTGGAAACACCATATATTTT. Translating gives CAIGLGGSGNTIYF.

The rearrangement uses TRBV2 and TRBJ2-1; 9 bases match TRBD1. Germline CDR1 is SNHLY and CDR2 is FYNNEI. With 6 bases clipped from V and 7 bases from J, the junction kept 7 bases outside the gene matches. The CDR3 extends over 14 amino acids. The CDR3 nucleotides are TGTGCCAGCAGGGCCGACAGGGGGAGTAATGAGCAGTTCTTC. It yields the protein CASRADRGSNEQFF.

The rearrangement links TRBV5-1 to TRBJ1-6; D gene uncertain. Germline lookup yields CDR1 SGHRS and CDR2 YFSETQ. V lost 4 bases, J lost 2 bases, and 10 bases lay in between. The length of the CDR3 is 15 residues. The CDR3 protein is CASSADGAYNSPLHF. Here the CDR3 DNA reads TGCGCCAGCAGCGCCGACGGAGCCTATAATTCACCCCTCCACTTT.

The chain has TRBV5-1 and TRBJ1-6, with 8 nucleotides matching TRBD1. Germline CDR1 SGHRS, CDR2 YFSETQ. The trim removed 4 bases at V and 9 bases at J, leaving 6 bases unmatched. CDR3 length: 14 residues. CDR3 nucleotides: TGCGCCAGCAGCCCCGGACAGGGAGGTTCACCCCTCCACTTT. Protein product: CASSPGQGGSPLHF.

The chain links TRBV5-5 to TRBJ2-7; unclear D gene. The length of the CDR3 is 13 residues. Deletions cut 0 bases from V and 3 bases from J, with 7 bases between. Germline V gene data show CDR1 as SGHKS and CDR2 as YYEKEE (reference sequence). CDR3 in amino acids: CASSLGLLYEQYF. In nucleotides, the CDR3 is TGTGCCAGCAGCTTGGGACTTCTCTACGAGCAGTACTTC. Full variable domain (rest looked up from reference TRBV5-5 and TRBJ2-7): DAGVTQSPTHLIKTRGQQVTLRCSPISGHKSVSWYQQVLGQGPQFIFQYYEKEERGRGNFPDRFSARQFPNYSSELNVNALLLGDSALYLCASSLGLLYEQYFGPGTRLTVT.

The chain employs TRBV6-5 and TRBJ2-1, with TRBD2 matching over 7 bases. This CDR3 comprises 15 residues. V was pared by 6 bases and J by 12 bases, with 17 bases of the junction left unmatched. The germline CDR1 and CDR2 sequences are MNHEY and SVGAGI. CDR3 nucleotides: TGTGCCAGCAGCCAGGGACTATCAAACGGGGGAAGGCAGTTCTTC. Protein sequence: CASSQGLSNGGRQFF.

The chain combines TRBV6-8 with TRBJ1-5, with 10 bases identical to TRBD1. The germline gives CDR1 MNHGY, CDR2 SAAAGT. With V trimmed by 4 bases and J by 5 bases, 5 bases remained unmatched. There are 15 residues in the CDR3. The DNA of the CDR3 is TGTGCCAGCAGTTCCGACAGGGGGCCGCATCAGCCCCAGCATTTT. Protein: CASSSDRGPHQPQHF.

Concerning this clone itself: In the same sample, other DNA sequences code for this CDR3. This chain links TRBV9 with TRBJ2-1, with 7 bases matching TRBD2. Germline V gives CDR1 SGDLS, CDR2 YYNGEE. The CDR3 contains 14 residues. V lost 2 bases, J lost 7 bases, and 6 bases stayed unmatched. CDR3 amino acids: CASSVGGSSNEQFF. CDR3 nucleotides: TGTGCCAGCAGCGTCGGCGGGAGCTCAAATGAGCAGTTCTTC.

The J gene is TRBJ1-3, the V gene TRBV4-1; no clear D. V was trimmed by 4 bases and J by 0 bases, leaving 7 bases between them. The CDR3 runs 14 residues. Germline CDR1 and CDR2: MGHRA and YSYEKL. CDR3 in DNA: TGCGCCAGCAGCCTAAGAGACTCTGGAAACACCATATATTTT. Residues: CASSLRDSGNTIYF.

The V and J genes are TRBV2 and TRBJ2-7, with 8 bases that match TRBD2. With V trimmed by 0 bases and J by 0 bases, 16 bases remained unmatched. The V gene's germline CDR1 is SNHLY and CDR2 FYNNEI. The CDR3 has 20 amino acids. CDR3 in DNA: TGTGCCAGCAGTGAAGCTTCTTTGGGGAGACTAGCGACCCGCTCCTACGAGCAGTACTTC. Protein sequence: CASSEASLGRLATRSYEQYF.

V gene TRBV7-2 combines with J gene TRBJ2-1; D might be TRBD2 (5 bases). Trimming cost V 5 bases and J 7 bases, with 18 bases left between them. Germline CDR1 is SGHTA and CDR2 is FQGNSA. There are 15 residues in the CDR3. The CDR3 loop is CASSLTTTTFNEQFF. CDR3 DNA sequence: TGTGCCAGCAGCCTGACTACCACGACTTTTAATGAGCAGTTCTTC.

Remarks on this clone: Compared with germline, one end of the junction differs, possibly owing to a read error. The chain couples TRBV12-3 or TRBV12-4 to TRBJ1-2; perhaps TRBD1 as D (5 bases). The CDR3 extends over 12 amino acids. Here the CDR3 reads CASSLAGRVIAF. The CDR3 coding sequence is TGTGCCAGCAGTTTAGCGGGCAGGGTGATCGCCTTC.

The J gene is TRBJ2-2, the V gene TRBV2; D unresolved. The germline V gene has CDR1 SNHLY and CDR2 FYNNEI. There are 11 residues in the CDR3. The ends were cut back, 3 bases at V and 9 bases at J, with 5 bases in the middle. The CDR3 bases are TGTGCCAGCAGTGACGGGTGGGAGCTGTTTTTT. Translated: CASSDGWELFF. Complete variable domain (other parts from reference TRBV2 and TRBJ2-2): EPEVTQTPSHQVTQMGQEVILRCVPISNHLYFYWYRQILGQKVEFLVSFYNNEISEKSEIFDDQFSVERPDGSNFTLKIRSTKLEDSAMYFCASSDGWELFFGEGSRLTVL.

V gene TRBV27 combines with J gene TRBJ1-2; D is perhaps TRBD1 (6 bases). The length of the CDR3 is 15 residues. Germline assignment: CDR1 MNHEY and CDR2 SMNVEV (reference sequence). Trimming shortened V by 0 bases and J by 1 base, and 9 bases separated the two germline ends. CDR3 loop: CASSLSSGVNYGYTF. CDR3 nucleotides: TGTGCCAGCAGTTTATCGTCAGGGGTTAACTATGGCTACACCTTC.

This CDR3 reads CASSDGGGLSYEQYF. CDR3 sequence (DNA): TGTGCCAGCAGTGATGGGGGGGGACTCAGCTACGAGCAGTACTTC. V and J are TRBV2 and TRBJ2-7, with 7 bases identical to TRBD2. V shed 3 bases and J 3 bases; nucleotides not matched to a gene: 8. The CDR3 runs 15 residues. Germline V gene lookup returns CDR1 SNHLY and CDR2 FYNNEI. Looking up the rest from reference TRBV2 and TRBJ2-7 gives the full variable domain: EPEVTQTPSHQVTQMGQEVILRCVPISNHLYFYWYRQILGQKVEFLVSFYNNEISEKSEIFDDQFSVERPDGSNFTLKIRSTKLEDSAMYFCASSDGGGLSYEQYFGPGTRLTVT.

The CDR3 sequence is CASSPGQKLYGYTF. The CDR3 DNA reads TGTGCCAGCTCGCCGGGACAAAAACTCTATGGCTACACCTTC. V gene TRBV28 combines with J gene TRBJ1-2, with D possibly matching TRBD1 (6 bases). The CDR3 is 14 residues long. V shed 8 bases and J shed 4 bases, with 17 bases lying between them. Germline-derived CDR1 and CDR2 are MDHEN and SYDVKM.

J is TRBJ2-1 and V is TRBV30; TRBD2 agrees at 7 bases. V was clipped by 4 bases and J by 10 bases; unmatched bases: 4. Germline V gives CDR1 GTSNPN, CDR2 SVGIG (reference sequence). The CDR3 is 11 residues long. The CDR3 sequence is CAWTGGYEQFF. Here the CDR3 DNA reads TGTGCCTGGACCGGGGGGTACGAGCAGTTCTTC.

CDR3 residues: CASGSRQGPYGYTF. The CDR3 region has the DNA TGTGCCAGCGGTTCCCGACAGGGGCCCTATGGCTACACCTTC. V usage is TRBV27 and J usage is TRBJ1-2; TRBD1 agrees at 8 bases. The CDR3 has 14 residues. Germline lookup yields CDR1 MNHEY and CDR2 SMNVEV (reference sequence). After removal of 8 bases from V and 4 bases from J, the junction contained 9 bases not matched to a gene.